This T cell receptor (beta chain) was recovered during a study of cytomegalovirus exposure and HLA in healthy donors. Study-level points and caveats: Later on, a genetic analysis was performed. It linked a missense variant in DCLRE1C with V- and J-gene trimming of TCR beta.

In the PCR, 60 Vbeta and 13 Jbeta primers were used. Some clones are missing from TCRdb's copy, which holds only in-frame ones; the method was immunoSEQ multiplex PCR. The sample comprises over 150,000 clones, more than 75% of which are singletons, and 0.96% rests with the top ten. CDR1 is SQVTM and CDR2 is ANQGSEA in the germline V gene. CDR3 size: 13 residues. V was trimmed by 2 bases and J by 5 bases, leaving 12 bases between them. This clone was counted once. No antigen is known for it. The gene calls are TRBV29-1 and TRBJ1-2; D might be TRBD1 (5 bases). This receptor was taken from a girl aged 2-10 years in good health and CMV-seropositive. The sequenced material came from PBMCs. The DNA for the CDR3 is TGCAGCGTTGAAACTTCAGGGTCGTATGGCTACACCTTC. Residues: CSVETSGSYGYTF. Full variable domain (outside the CDR3, taken from reference TRBV29-1 and TRBJ1-2): SAVISQKPSRDICQRGTSLTIQCQVDSQVTMMFWYRQQPGQSLTLIATANQGSEATYESGFVIDKFPISRPNLTFSTLTVSNMSPEDSSIYLCSVETSGSYGYTFGSGTRLTVV.